This is a list of T cell receptor beta chains from one sample in a study of response to subunit inactivated influenza vaccine. TCRdb re-analysed the RT-PCR reads in MiXCR, keeping a single row per CDR3 protein. The sample shows roughly 570,000 distinct CDR3 sequences, 12% to 15% of them seen only once. Sample: PBMCs from blood, taken approximately 12 days after vaccination. Receptor source: a man aged 45-60 years who received an inactivated influenza vaccine. CDR3s include the opening cysteine and the closing phenylalanine or tryptophan. Fields, in order: D gene, V gene, J gene, clone size, CDR3 protein, CDR3 DNA. A D gene is named only where the DNA matches it firmly. Rows may omit the clone size; those that give it use once, few, many or a size class.

NA	TRBV7-8	TRBJ2-7	few	CASSTYDRFSYEQYF	TGTGCCAGCAGCACTTACGACAGGTTCTCCTACGAGCAGTACTTC
NA	TRBV4-2	TRBJ2-1	many	CASSIRGNEQFF	TGTGCCAGCAGCATACGGGGTAATGAGCAGTTCTTC
NA	TRBV11-2	TRBJ2-7	NA	CASSTPQVPIYEQYF	TGTGCCAGCAGCACACCACAGGTCCCCATCTACGAGCAGTACTTC
TRBD2	TRBV6-2/TRBV6-3	TRBJ2-5	few	CASSYSSLAGTQYF	TGTGCCAGCAGTTACTCGAGTCTAGCGGGGACCCAGTACTTC
TRBD1	TRBV27	TRBJ1-5	few	CASSARRDRGNQPQHF	TGTGCCAGCAGTGCGAGAAGGGACAGGGGCAATCAGCCCCAGCATTTT
NA	TRBV5-1	TRBJ2-1	few	CASKKTGLSSYNEQFF	TGCGCCAGCAAGAAGACAGGACTGAGCTCCTACAATGAGCAGTTCTTC
NA	TRBV7-2	TRBJ1-2	NA	CASSLDSRGGYTF	TGTGCCAGCAGCTTAGATTCGAGAGGAGGCTACACCTTC
NA	TRBV29-1	TRBJ1-2	NA	CSVGGYSNDYGYTF	TGCAGCGTTGGGGGTTACAGTAATGACTATGGCTACACCTTC
NA	TRBV10-3	TRBJ2-1	NA	CAISQTGSNEQFF	TGTGCCATCAGTCAGACAGGCTCCAATGAGCAGTTCTTC
NA	TRBV5-1	TRBJ2-2	few	CASSLDPSSGGELFF	TGCGCCAGCAGCTTGGATCCTAGCTCGGGCGGGGAGCTGTTTTTT
NA	TRBV3-1	TRBJ2-1	NA	CASNQWRNEQFF	TGTGCCAGCAACCAATGGCGGAATGAGCAGTTCTTC
NA	TRBV5-1	TRBJ2-1	many	CASSGPAIDEQFF	TGCGCCAGCAGCGGACCCGCGATAGATGAGCAGTTCTTC
NA	TRBV6-2/TRBV6-3	TRBJ1-1	many	CASSLPGRRTGNTEAFF	TGTGCCAGCAGTCTTCCTGGTAGAAGGACGGGGAACACTGAAGCTTTCTTT
TRBD2	TRBV12-3/TRBV12-4	TRBJ2-5	few	CASSRKRVAGTLETQYF	TGTGCCAGCAGCCGCAAGAGGGTAGCGGGAACCCTGGAGACCCAGTACTTC
TRBD2	TRBV7-6	TRBJ2-3	NA	CASRRLAVDTDTQYF	TGTGCCAGCAGGAGACTAGCGGTAGACACAGATACGCAGTATTTT
TRBD2	TRBV3-1	TRBJ2-5	NA	CASSQTPLTSGAQQTQYF	TGTGCCAGCAGCCAAACCCCCCTGACTAGCGGGGCACAACAGACCCAGTACTTC
NA	TRBV6-5	TRBJ2-7	many	CASSYSGTNYEQYF	TGTGCCAGCAGTTACTCGGGGACCAACTACGAGCAGTACTTC
NA	TRBV5-1	TRBJ2-7	few	CASSRGSFYEQYF	TGCGCCAGCAGCAGAGGAAGTTTTTACGAGCAGTACTTC
TRBD2	TRBV11-2	TRBJ2-1	NA	CASSPQTASGRSQFF	TGTGCCAGCAGCCCCCAAACCGCTAGCGGGAGGAGCCAGTTCTTC
NA	TRBV20-1	TRBJ2-1	few	CSAPLSGIPGNEQFF	TGCAGTGCGCCCCTATCAGGAATCCCGGGTAATGAGCAGTTCTTC
NA	TRBV6-2/TRBV6-3	TRBJ2-4	NA	CASSSSNIQYF	TGTGCCAGCAGTTCGTCAAACATTCAGTACTTC
NA	TRBV5-1	TRBJ2-5	NA	CASSLTGRGEARDPQYF	TGCGCCAGCAGCTTAACGGGCAGGGGGGAGGCAAGAGACCCCCAGTACTTC
TRBD2	TRBV6-5	TRBJ2-5	few	CASSYRLAGAETQYF	TGTGCCAGCAGTTACCGGCTAGCGGGAGCCGAGACCCAGTACTTC
TRBD1	TRBV5-1	TRBJ2-1	NA	CASSVTDRANEQFF	TGCGCCAGCAGCGTCACAGACAGGGCCAATGAGCAGTTCTTC
TRBD2	TRBV7-8	TRBJ2-1	many	CASSRITSGRHNEQFF	TGTGCCAGCAGCCGAATAACTAGCGGGCGACACAATGAGCAGTTCTTC
NA	TRBV3-1	TRBJ2-4	few	CASTKGGAKNIQYF	TGTGCCAGCACCAAGGGGGGGGCCAAAAACATTCAGTACTTC
NA	TRBV12-3/TRBV12-4	TRBJ1-5	few	CASSRGSFNQPQHF	TGTGCCAGCAGTCGGGGTAGTTTCAATCAGCCCCAGCATTTT
TRBD1	TRBV5-1	TRBJ2-7	few	CASSLASQGALNEQYF	TGCGCCAGCAGCTTGGCCAGTCAGGGGGCCTTGAACGAGCAGTACTTC
NA	TRBV20-1	TRBJ1-5	few	CSARVVGAGNQPQHF	TGCAGTGCTAGAGTAGTAGGGGCAGGCAATCAGCCCCAGCATTTT
NA	TRBV5-1	TRBJ2-5	NA	CASSLGHSSQETQYF	TGCGCCAGCAGCTTGGGGCACTCTTCCCAAGAGACCCAGTACTTC
NA	TRBV28	TRBJ2-7	few	CASRGRRLGGVDEQYF	TGTGCCAGCAGGGGAAGAAGGTTGGGGGGCGTAGACGAGCAGTACTTC
TRBD1	TRBV7-9	TRBJ1-4	few	CASSFETGGFEKLFF	TGTGCCAGCAGCTTTGAGACAGGGGGCTTTGAAAAACTGTTTTTT
NA	TRBV5-1	TRBJ2-7	many	CASSPGPGLNPSYEQYF	TGCGCCAGCAGCCCGGGGCCCGGACTTAACCCGTCCTACGAGCAGTACTTC
NA	TRBV29-1	TRBJ2-2	few	CSVARASNTGELFF	TGCAGCGTTGCTCGCGCCTCGAACACCGGGGAGCTGTTTTTT
TRBD1	TRBV14	TRBJ2-2	few	CASSQGYPWTGDTGELFF	TGTGCCAGCAGCCAAGGGTATCCCTGGACAGGGGACACCGGGGAGCTGTTTTTT
NA	TRBV18	TRBJ1-1	NA	CASSPSSRNTEAFF	TGTGCCAGCTCACCATCGAGCAGAAACACTGAAGCTTTCTTT
TRBD2	TRBV7-9	TRBJ2-7	few	CASSFLWEGHNEQYF	TGTGCCAGCAGCTTTTTGTGGGAGGGCCACAACGAGCAGTACTTC
NA	TRBV2	TRBJ2-2	NA	CASSELMVTGELFF	TGTGCCAGCAGTGAATTGATGGTTACCGGGGAGCTGTTTTTT
TRBD2	TRBV20-1	TRBJ2-7	few	CSAPPTSDLVGEQYF	TGCAGTGCGCCTCCAACTAGCGACCTGGTTGGCGAGCAGTACTTC
NA	TRBV29-1	TRBJ1-2	NA	CSVEPNIGSYYGYTF	TGCAGCGTTGAACCCAATATTGGGTCCTACTATGGCTACACCTTC
NA	TRBV12-3/TRBV12-4	TRBJ1-6	NA	CASSLAGFVSPLHF	TGTGCCAGCAGTTTAGCAGGGTTCGTGTCACCCCTCCACTTT
NA	TRBV20-1	TRBJ1-2	few	CSARDSQRLGGPGYTF	TGCAGTGCTAGAGATTCCCAGCGGCTCGGGGGGCCTGGCTACACCTTC
TRBD1	TRBV20-1	TRBJ2-5	NA	CSAREGGQGAQYF	TGCAGTGCTAGAGAGGGCGGTCAGGGGGCCCAGTACTTC
TRBD2	TRBV12-3/TRBV12-4	TRBJ2-5	NA	CASRKGTSGQKETQYF	TGTGCCAGCAGGAAAGGGACTAGCGGACAAAAAGAGACCCAGTACTTC
TRBD1	TRBV12-3/TRBV12-4	TRBJ2-7	NA	CASRETGGNSYEQYF	TGTGCCAGCAGGGAAACAGGGGGGAACTCCTACGAGCAGTACTTC